These T cell receptor beta chains were read from a single sample in a study of cytomegalovirus exposure and HLA in healthy donors. The method was immunoSEQ multiplex PCR; TCRdb's version includes in-frame clones alone and lacks a portion of them. Among approximately 280,000 clones listed, roughly 88% were seen once. Source material: PBMCs. Receptors originate from a man aged 40-50 years in good health and CMV-seropositive. CDR3s include the opening cysteine and the closing phenylalanine or tryptophan. The order of the fields is V gene, J gene, D gene, clone size, CDR3 DNA, CDR3 protein. D genes are given only for firm matches. The size field is filled for only some rows; it gives once, few, many or a size class.

TRBV19	TRBJ1-1	.	.	TGTGCCACTCAAACAGGGTTGAACACTGAAGCTTTCTTT	CATQTGLNTEAFF
TRBV28	TRBJ2-7	TRBD2	.	TGTGCCAGCAGACGGGGACTAGCGGGCTTCGCTGACGAGCAGTACTTC	CASRRGLAGFADEQYF
TRBV7-2	TRBJ2-7	.	.	TGTGCCAGCAGATGGGGGGAAGGGGCCTACGAGCAGTACTTC	CASRWGEGAYEQYF
TRBV5-4	TRBJ1-1	.	.	TGTGCCAGCAGCTTGGAACAGAGGAACACTGAAGCTTTCTTT	CASSLEQRNTEAFF
TRBV9	TRBJ2-3	.	.	TGTGCCAGCAGCGTAGGATCCCGACTAGTTACAGATACGCAGTATTTT	CASSVGSRLVTDTQYF
TRBV28	TRBJ2-4	.	.	TGTGCCAGCAGTTTGTCGACCGGACCAGGGGTCAACATTCAGTACTTC	CASSLSTGPGVNIQYF
TRBV14	TRBJ2-5	.	.	TGTGCCAGCAGCCAAGTGGCGGGGGCTCAAGAGACCCAGTACTTC	CASSQVAGAQETQYF
TRBV29-1	TRBJ2-3	.	.	TGCAGCGTTCCAGGGATTCGGACAGATACGCAGTATTTT	CSVPGIRTDTQYF
TRBV23-1	TRBJ1-2	.	.	TGCGCCAGCAGTCGAAATACAGCCTATGGCTACACCTTC	CASSRNTAYGYTF
TRBV29-1	TRBJ1-2	TRBD1	.	TGCAGCGTTCACGGACAGGGGGCTAACTATGGCTACACCTTC	CSVHGQGANYGYTF
TRBV7-3	TRBJ2-5	.	once	TGTGCCAGCAGCTTACGAGGGAGAATACCTCTGGAGACCCAGTACTTC	CASSLRGRIPLETQYF
TRBV9	TRBJ1-3	.	.	TGTGCCAGCAGCCCGGGGGGGAGCTCCGGAAACACCATATATTTT	CASSPGGSSGNTIYF
TRBV7-9	TRBJ2-1	.	.	TGTGCCAGCAGCTTAGTCGGGACACCGATCTACAATGAGCAGTTCTTC	CASSLVGTPIYNEQFF
TRBV6-6	TRBJ2-1	TRBD2	.	TGTGCCAGCAGTTACGGGCGGGGGAGGGACAATGAGCAGTTCTTC	CASSYGRGRDNEQFF
TRBV18	TRBJ2-5	TRBD1	.	TGTGCCAGCTCACCAATCACAGGGGAACAGACCCAGTACTTC	CASSPITGEQTQYF
TRBV19	TRBJ1-1	TRBD1	.	TGTGCCAGTAGTATAGACGGGGACAGGGCCACTGAAGCTTTCTTT	CASSIDGDRATEAFF
TRBV19	TRBJ2-5	.	.	TGTGCCAGTAGTATGGTCGGCCAGGGGCAAGAGACCCAGTACTTC	CASSMVGQGQETQYF
TRBV27	TRBJ1-2	.	.	TGTGCCAGCAGCCGACAAAAAACCGCAGGGGACCCCTATGGCTACACCTTC	CASSRQKTAGDPYGYTF
TRBV5-1	TRBJ1-6	.	.	TGCGCCAGCAGCTTGACAGGGTTTGCTAATTCACCCCTCCACTTT	CASSLTGFANSPLHF
TRBV18	TRBJ2-5	.	.	TGTGCCAGCTCACAACAACCAATAGGGGCAGGGGAAGAGACCCAGTACTTC	CASSQQPIGAGEETQYF
TRBV7-9	TRBJ1-2	.	.	TGTGCCAGCAGCTTAGCCGGTGGAGGCCAGAATGGCTACACCTTC	CASSLAGGGQNGYTF
TRBV4-1	TRBJ2-2	.	.	TGCGCCAGCACCCGGCGAACGGGAGTCCAGTGGACCGGGGAGCTGTTTTTT	CASTRRTGVQWTGELFF
TRBV19	TRBJ2-2	.	.	TGTGCCAGTAGTATCCTCAACACCGGGGAGCTGTTTTTT	CASSILNTGELFF
TRBV10-3	TRBJ2-7	.	.	TGTGCCATCAGGGTATACGAGCGGGCCTCAAGCTCCTACGAGCAGTACTTC	CAIRVYERASSSYEQYF
TRBV9	TRBJ2-1	.	.	TGTGCCAGCAGCGTAGAGCCGACTACCTACAATGAGCAGTTCTTC	CASSVEPTTYNEQFF
TRBV7-6	TRBJ2-7	TRBD1	.	TGTGCCAGCAGCCCCGACAGGGGTATGGACGAGCAGTACTTC	CASSPDRGMDEQYF
TRBV30	TRBJ2-2	TRBD1	.	TGTGCCTGGTACCGGGACAGGGCTTACCGAGGCACCGGGGAGCTGTTTTTT	CAWYRDRAYRGTGELFF
TRBV19	TRBJ2-7	TRBD2	.	TGTGCCAGTAGTATTACTAGCGGGGGCTCCTACGAGCAGTACTTC	CASSITSGGSYEQYF
TRBV7-8	TRBJ1-2	TRBD1	.	TGTGCCAGCAGCCCTGCAGGGGGCGTCCCCACGGGCTACACCTTC	CASSPAGGVPTGYTF
TRBV28	TRBJ2-7	TRBD1	.	TGTGCCAGCAGTAAGGGGCAGGGGGCCCACTACGAGCAGTACTTC	CASSKGQGAHYEQYF
TRBV7-9	TRBJ1-2	.	.	TGTGCCAGCAGCGCCACGGGGAGGTATGGCTACACCTTC	CASSATGRYGYTF
TRBV7-2	TRBJ2-7	TRBD2	.	TGTGCCAGCAGCTTAGGGGTCCGGGGGGACGAGCAGTACTTC	CASSLGVRGDEQYF
TRBV5-1	TRBJ2-1	TRBD1	.	TGCGCCAGCAGCCCAGCGCCGGGACAGGGCTACAATGAGCAGTTCTTC	CASSPAPGQGYNEQFF
TRBV27	TRBJ2-7	TRBD1	.	TGTGCCAGCAGGAAGACAGGGGCTACCTACGAGCAGTACTTC	CASRKTGATYEQYF
TRBV30	TRBJ1-1	.	.	TGTGCCTGGAGTTTTTCGACAGATCTTACTGAAGCTTTCTTT	CAWSFSTDLTEAFF
TRBV6-5	TRBJ1-5	.	once	TGTGCCAGCAGTTACTCGAGCGGAGCCAATCAGCCCCAGCATTTT	CASSYSSGANQPQHF
TRBV27	TRBJ2-7	TRBD2	.	TGTGCCAGCAGTCCCCATGTGGGACTAGCGGGGACCTCCTACGAGCAGTACTTC	CASSPHVGLAGTSYEQYF
TRBV5-6	TRBJ2-7	TRBD2	.	TGTGCCAGCAGCCTAACTAGCGGGAGTACCTACGAGCAGTACTTC	CASSLTSGSTYEQYF
TRBV5-5	TRBJ1-1	TRBD1	.	TGTGCCAGCAGCTTAGGGACAGGGGGCGAAGGGTTGAACACTGAAGCTTTCTTT	CASSLGTGGEGLNTEAFF
TRBV18	TRBJ1-4	TRBD1	few	TGTGCCAGCTCACCGTACAGGGGGACAACTAATGAAAAACTGTTTTTT	CASSPYRGTTNEKLFF
TRBV7-6	TRBJ2-7	TRBD2	.	TGTGCCAGCAGCTTAGCTTCCACTAGCGGGAGGTACGAGCAGTACTTC	CASSLASTSGRYEQYF
TRBV19	TRBJ2-1	TRBD2	.	TGTGCCAGTAGAGTAGGGACTAGCGGAAACAATGAGCAGTTCTTC	CASRVGTSGNNEQFF
TRBV19	TRBJ1-1	TRBD1	.	TGTGCCAGTAGTCCGATACGGACAGGGGACACTGAAGCTTTCTTT	CASSPIRTGDTEAFF
TRBV5-4	TRBJ2-2	.	.	TGTGCCAGCAGCTTGTTTGCGGTCGGGACCGGGGAGCTGTTTTTT	CASSLFAVGTGELFF
TRBV6-5	TRBJ2-7	.	.	TGTGCCAGCAGTTACCGGCGGAGTACCTACGAGCAGTACTTC	CASSYRRSTYEQYF
TRBV19	TRBJ2-6	TRBD1	few	TGTGCCAGTACCCGACAGGGGGCGGGGTCTGGGGCCAACGTCCTGACTTTC	CASTRQGAGSGANVLTF
TRBV6-5	TRBJ2-7	TRBD1	.	TGTGCCAGCAGTCGACAGGGGTTGTACGAGCAGTACTTC	CASSRQGLYEQYF